Reported below is one TCR beta chain. This clone was picked up one time. Which antigen it targets is not known. Base qualities are not recorded, but no much larger clone differs from it by a single base. This sample is drawn from a study of vaccination effects on CD4 cells after COVID-19 (dated by TCRdb to about 2022). Some background on the complete study: Participants received two doses of either the BNT162b2 or the mRNA-1273 mRNA SARS-CoV-2 vaccine. In two convalescent patients, pre-vaccine samples were collected 16 days and one week ahead of the first dose, 142 and 148 days after COVID-19 diagnosis. SARS-CoV-2 spike-specific CD4+ TCR repertoires were compared before and after mRNA vaccination in COVID-19 convalescent patients and in infection-naive vaccine recipients. Altogether, around 11 COVID-19 convalescent patients and a few SARS-CoV-2-naive healthy vaccine recipients made up the full study. Cultures from other donors in the study were sequenced using the Oncomine TCR Beta short-read assay on an Illumina iSeq 100. Study-wide findings and limitations: Limitations of the study were the small number of convalescent patients and the absence of early post-infection timepoints. Clones induced by infection and clones induced by vaccination both contracted markedly at late timepoints after vaccination, which fits with T cell responses waning over time. In convalescent patients, the post-vaccine spike-reactive repertoire was composed mainly of new vaccine-induced clones that were largely distinct from infection-induced clones.

From a lookup of the germline V gene (reference sequence), CDR1 and CDR2 are MNHNY and SVGAGI. The CDR3, from cysteine to phenylalanine, totals 16 residues. Only the CDR3 region is kept as DNA, spanning 48 bases read in frame from base 1. Trimming removed 1 base from V and 3 bases from J, leaving 13 bases between the germline ends. The ViraFEST assay stimulated PBMC with viral peptide pools and then used TCR sequencing to identify antigen-specific CD4+ T cell clonotypes by expansion. After around ten days of culture, CD4+ T cells were isolated with the EasySep CD4+ T cell isolation kit. PCR-confirmed SARS-CoV-2 infection had occurred in convalescent patients between March and December 2020, before the Alpha, Beta and Delta variants emerged in the United States. Approximately 2.1 million PBMC per well were cultured in IMDM with about 4.8% human AB serum, 10 IU/ml IL-2 and gentamicin, plus 10 ug/ml peptides. Half of the culture medium was replaced with fresh IL-2-containing medium on days 3 and 7. Unless noted otherwise, every peptide stimulation condition was cultured in triplicate wells. PBMC were separated from whole blood using Ficoll-Paque Plus gradient centrifugation and were then either cryopreserved at -140C or used fresh. The overlapping peptide pools covered the spike proteins of SARS-CoV-2 as well as those of the common cold coronaviruses HCoV-NL63, HCoV-OC43 and HCoV-229E. Genomic DNA was extracted from cultured CD4+ T cells with the QIAamp micro DNA kit.

The library came from the immunoSEQ multiplex PCR assay. TCR beta CDR3 sequencing was performed on DNA from the cultured, isolated CD4+ T cells. Turning to the authors' computational methods: Non-productive TCR sequences were removed, reads were trimmed to the CDR3 region, and CDR3s of at least 7 amino acids were retained. Antigen-specific clonotypes were identified with the MANAFEST web app by comparing expansion in peptide wells against reference cultures. To count as positive, a clone had to show expansion at FDR<0.05 compared with the reference and with all other wells, an odds ratio above 5, and a frequency above 0.1% in two replicate wells. A clonotype was called cross-reactive if it was significantly expanded both in SARS-CoV-2 spike wells and in at least one common cold coronavirus spike condition. Levenshtein distance calculated with the stringdist R package was used to assess CDR3 similarity, and unrooted trees were constructed with ape in R 3.6.1. In its TCRdb copy, this immuneACCESS table keeps in-frame sequences only and misses some clones. Where compared with another copy, unresolved V genes explain less than half of these, and the others have no known cause. V and J calls and clone size follow that table, whereas D and trimming were derived from the DNA. In all, the sample holds some 35,000 clones, and about three quarters of those were seen once. The ten top clones hold more than 15% of the sample.

The sequence is built from TRBV6-6 and TRBJ1-5, with a weak D call of TRBD1 (5 bases match). This specimen consisted of CD4+ T cells from PBMCs cultured with HCoV-NL63 spike peptides, obtained before COVID-19 vaccination. In light of the paper, this sample's cell subset or site label describes: HCoV-NL63 spike overlapping peptide pool stimulation. This sequence originates from a human donor who had a prior SARS-CoV-2 infection. The CDR3 amino acid sequence is: CASSYYRQIYNQPQHF. DNA sequence: TGTGCCAGCAGTTACTATCGACAGATCTACAATCAGCCCCAGCATTTT.